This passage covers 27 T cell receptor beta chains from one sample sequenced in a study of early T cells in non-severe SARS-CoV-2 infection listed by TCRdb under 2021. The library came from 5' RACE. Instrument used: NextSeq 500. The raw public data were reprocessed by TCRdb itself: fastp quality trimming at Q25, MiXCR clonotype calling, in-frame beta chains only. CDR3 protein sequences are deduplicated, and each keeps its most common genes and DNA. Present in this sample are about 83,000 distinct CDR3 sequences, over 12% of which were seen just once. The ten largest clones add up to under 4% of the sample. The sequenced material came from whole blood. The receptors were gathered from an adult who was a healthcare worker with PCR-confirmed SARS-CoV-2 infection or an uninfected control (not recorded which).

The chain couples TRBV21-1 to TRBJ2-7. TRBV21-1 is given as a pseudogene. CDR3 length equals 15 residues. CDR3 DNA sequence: TGTGCCAGCAGCAAAGCGCTGGGCATCTGCGACGAGCAGTACTTC. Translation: CASSKALGICDEQYF.

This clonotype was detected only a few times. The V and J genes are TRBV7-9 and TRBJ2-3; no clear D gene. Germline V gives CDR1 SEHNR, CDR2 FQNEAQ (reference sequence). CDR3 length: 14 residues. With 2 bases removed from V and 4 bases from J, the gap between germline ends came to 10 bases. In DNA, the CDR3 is TGTGCCAGCAGCTTACTGGGGATCGCAGATACGCAGTATTTT. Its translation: CASSLLGIADTQYF.

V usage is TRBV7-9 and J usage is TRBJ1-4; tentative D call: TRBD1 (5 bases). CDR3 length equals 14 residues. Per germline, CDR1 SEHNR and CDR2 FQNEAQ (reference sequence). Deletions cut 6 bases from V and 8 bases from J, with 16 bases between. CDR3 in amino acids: CASRQRTPGEKLFF. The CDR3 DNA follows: TGTGCCAGCAGACAACGTACACCAGGGGAAAAACTGTTTTTT.

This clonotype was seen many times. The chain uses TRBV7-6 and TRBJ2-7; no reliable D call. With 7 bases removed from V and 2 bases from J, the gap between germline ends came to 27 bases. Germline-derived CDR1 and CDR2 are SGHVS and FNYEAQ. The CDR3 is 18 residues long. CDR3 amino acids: CASTIVLTKIEVTYEQYF. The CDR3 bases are TGTGCCAGCACCATCGTTCTAACCAAGATCGAGGTAACCTACGAGCAGTACTTC.

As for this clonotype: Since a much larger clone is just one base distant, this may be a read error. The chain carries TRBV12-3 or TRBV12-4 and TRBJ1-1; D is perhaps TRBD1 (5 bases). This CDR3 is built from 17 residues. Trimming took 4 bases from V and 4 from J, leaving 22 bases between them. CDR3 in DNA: TGTGCCAGCAGTTCCACCCTTGGGGTTATCGGGGGCACTGAAGCTTTCTTT. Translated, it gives CASSSTLGVIGGTEAFF.

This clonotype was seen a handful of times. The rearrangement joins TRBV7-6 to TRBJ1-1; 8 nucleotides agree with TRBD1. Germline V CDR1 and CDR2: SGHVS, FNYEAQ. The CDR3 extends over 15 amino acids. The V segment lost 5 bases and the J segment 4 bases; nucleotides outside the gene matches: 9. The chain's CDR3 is CASSPRTGSFTEAFF. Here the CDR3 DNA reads TGTGCCAGCAGCCCCCGGACAGGGAGTTTCACTGAAGCTTTCTTT.

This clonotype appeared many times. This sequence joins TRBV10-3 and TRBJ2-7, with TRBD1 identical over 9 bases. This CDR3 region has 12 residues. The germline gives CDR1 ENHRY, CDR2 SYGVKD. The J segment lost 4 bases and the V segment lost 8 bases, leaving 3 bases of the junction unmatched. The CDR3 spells CAIGTGLYEQYF. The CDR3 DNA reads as TGTGCCATCGGGACAGGGCTTTACGAGCAGTACTTC.

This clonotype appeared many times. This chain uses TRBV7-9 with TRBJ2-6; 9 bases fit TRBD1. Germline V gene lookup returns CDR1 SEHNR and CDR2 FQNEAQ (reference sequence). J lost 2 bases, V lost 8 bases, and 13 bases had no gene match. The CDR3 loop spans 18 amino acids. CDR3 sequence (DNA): TGTGCCAGCGGCCGGGACAGGGTTTATCTTACTGGGGCCAACGTCCTGACTTTC. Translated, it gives CASGRDRVYLTGANVLTF. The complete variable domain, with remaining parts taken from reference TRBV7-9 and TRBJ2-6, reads DTGVSQNPRHKITKRGQNVTFRCDPISEHNRLYWYRQTLGQGPEFLTYFQNEAQLEKSRLLSDRFSAERPKGSFSTLEIQRTEQGDSAMYLCASGRDRVYLTGANVLTFGAGSRLTVL.

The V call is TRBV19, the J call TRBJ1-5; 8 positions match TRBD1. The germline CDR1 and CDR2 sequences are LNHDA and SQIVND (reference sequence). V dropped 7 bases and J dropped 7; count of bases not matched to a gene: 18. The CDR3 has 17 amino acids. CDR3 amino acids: CASTLTSGAGGRQPQHF. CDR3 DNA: TGTGCCAGTACCCTAACTAGTGGGGCAGGGGGCAGGCAGCCCCAGCATTTT.

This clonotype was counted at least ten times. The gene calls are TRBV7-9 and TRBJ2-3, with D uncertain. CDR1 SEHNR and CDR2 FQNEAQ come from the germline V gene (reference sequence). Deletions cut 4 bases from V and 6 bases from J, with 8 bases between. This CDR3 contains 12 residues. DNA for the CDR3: TGTGCCAGCAGCTCCCAAAGGGATACGCAGTATTTT. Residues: CASSSQRDTQYF. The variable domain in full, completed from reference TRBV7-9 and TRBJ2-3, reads DTGVSQNPRHKITKRGQNVTFRCDPISEHNRLYWYRQTLGQGPEFLTYFQNEAQLEKSRLLSDRFSAERPKGSFSTLEIQRTEQGDSAMYLCASSSQRDTQYFGPGTRLTVL.

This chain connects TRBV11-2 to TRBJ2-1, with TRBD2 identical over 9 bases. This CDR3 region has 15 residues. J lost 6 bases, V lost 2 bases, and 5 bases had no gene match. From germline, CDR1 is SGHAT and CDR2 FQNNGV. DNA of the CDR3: TGTGCCAGCAGCTTAAGTCTTAGCGGGGGCAATGAGCAGTTCTTC. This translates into CASSLSLSGGNEQFF.

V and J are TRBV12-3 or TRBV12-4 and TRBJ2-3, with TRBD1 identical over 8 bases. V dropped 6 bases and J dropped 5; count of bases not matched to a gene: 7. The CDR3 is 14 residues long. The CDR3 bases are TGTGCCAGCAGCCGCGGACAGGGAGGAGATACGCAGTATTTT. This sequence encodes CASSRGQGGDTQYF.

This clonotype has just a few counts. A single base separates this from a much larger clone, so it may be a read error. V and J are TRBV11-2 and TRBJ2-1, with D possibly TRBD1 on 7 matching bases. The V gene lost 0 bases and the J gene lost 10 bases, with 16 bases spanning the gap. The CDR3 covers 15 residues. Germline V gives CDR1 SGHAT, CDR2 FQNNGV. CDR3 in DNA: TGTGCCAGCAGCTTAGATCGGAGGGGACAGAAGGAGCAGTTCTTC. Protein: CASSLDRRGQKEQFF.

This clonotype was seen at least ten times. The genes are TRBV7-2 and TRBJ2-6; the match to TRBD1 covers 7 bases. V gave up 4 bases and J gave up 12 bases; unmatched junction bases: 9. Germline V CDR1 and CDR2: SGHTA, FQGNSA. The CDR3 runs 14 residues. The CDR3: CASSSTGRGSVLTF. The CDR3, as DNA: TGTGCCAGCAGCTCGACAGGGAGAGGATCCGTCCTGACTTTC.

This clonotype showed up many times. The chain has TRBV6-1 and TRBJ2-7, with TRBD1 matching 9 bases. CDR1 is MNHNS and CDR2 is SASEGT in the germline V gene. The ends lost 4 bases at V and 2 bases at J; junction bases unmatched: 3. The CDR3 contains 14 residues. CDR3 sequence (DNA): TGTGCCAGCAGTGTGGGGGACAGGGCCTACGAGCAGTACTTC. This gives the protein CASSVGDRAYEQYF.

The CDR3 here is CASRSGTSLIFNEQFF. In DNA, the CDR3 is TGTGCCAGCAGGAGCGGGACTAGCTTAATTTTCAATGAGCAGTTCTTC. V gene TRBV27 combines with J gene TRBJ2-1, with 9 bases that match TRBD2. The CDR3 is made up of 16 amino acids. Germline V gives CDR1 MNHEY, CDR2 SMNVEV (reference sequence). The V gene end was trimmed by 6 bases and the J gene end by 6 bases; junction bases not matched to a gene: 12.

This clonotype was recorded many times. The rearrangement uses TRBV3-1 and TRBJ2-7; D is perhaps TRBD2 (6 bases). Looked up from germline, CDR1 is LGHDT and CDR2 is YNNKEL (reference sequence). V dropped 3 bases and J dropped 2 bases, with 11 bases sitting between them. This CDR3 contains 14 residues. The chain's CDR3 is CASSHGSGAYEQYF. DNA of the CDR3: TGTGCCAGCAGCCACGGTAGCGGAGCCTACGAGCAGTACTTC.

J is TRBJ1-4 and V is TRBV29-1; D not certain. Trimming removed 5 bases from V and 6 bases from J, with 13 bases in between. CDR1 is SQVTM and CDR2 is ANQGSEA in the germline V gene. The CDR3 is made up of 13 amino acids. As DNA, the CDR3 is TGCAGCGTTAGAGGAGGGTCGGATGAAAAACTGTTTTTT. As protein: CSVRGGSDEKLFF.

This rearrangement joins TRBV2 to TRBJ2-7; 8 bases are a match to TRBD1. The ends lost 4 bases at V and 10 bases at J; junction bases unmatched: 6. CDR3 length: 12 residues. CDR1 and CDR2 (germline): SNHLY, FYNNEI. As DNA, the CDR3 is TGTGCCAGCAGTGTACCCGGACAGGGACAGTACTTC. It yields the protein CASSVPGQGQYF.

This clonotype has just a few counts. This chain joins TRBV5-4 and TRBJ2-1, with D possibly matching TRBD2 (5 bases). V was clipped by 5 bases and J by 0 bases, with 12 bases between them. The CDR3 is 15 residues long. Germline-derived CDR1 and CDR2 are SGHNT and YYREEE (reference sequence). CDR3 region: CASRSRGSSYNEQFF. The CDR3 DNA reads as TGTGCCAGCAGGTCTCGGGGAAGCTCCTACAATGAGCAGTTCTTC.

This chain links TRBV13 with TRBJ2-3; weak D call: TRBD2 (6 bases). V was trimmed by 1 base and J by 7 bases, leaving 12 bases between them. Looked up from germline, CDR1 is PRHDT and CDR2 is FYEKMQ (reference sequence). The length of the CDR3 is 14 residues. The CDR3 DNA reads TGTGCCAGCAGCTTAGCCCCAGGGAGGCATACGCAGTATTTT. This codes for CASSLAPGRHTQYF.

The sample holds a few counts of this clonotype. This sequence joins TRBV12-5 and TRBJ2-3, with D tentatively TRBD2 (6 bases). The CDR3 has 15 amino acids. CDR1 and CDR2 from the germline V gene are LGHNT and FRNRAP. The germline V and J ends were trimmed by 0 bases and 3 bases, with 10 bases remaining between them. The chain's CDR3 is CASGLVVRGTDTQYF. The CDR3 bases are TGTGCTAGTGGTTTGGTTGTGCGGGGAACAGATACGCAGTATTTT.

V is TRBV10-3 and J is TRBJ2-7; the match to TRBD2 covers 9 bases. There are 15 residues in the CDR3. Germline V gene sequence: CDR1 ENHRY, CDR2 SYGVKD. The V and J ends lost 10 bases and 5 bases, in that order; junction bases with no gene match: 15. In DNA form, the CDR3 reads TGTGCCACCCGCGGGGGGGCGGGAGAGTCCAACGAGCAGTACTTC. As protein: CATRGGAGESNEQYF.

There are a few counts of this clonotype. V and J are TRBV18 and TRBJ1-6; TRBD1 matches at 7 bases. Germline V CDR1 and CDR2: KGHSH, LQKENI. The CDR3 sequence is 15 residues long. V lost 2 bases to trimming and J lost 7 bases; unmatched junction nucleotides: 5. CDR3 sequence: CASSPAGQSNSPLHF. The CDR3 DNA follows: TGTGCCAGCTCACCAGCGGGACAGTCAAATTCACCCCTCCACTTT.

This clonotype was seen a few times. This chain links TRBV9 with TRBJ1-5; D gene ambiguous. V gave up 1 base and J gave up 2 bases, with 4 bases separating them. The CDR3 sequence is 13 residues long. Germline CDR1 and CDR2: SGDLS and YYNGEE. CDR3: CASSVQGNQPQHF. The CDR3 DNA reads TGTGCCAGCAGCGTACAAGGCAATCAGCCCCAGCATTTT.

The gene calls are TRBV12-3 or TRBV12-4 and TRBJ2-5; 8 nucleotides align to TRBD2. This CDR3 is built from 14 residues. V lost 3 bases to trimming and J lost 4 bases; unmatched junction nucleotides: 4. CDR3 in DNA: TGTGCCAGCAGTTTTTCGGCGGGAGGAGAGACCCAGTACTTC. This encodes CASSFSAGGETQYF.

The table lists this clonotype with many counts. Written as DNA, the CDR3 is TGTGCCAGCAGCTTATCGGGGGGGCCCGCGAGGGAGCTGTTTTTT. Its protein product is CASSLSGGPARELFF. The chain is built from TRBV7-3 and TRBJ2-2, with TRBD2 matching 8 bases. The length of the CDR3 is 15 residues. Trimming removed 2 bases from V and 9 bases from J; junction bases left unmatched: 8. CDR1 and CDR2 (germline): SGHTA, FQGTGA. The full variable domain, rest sourced from reference TRBV7-3 and TRBJ2-2, is GAGVSQTPSNKVTEKGKYVELRCDPISGHTALYWYRQSLGQGPEFLIYFQGTGAADDSGLPNDRFFAVRPEGSVSTLKIQRTERGDSAVYLCASSLSGGPARELFFGEGSRLTVL.